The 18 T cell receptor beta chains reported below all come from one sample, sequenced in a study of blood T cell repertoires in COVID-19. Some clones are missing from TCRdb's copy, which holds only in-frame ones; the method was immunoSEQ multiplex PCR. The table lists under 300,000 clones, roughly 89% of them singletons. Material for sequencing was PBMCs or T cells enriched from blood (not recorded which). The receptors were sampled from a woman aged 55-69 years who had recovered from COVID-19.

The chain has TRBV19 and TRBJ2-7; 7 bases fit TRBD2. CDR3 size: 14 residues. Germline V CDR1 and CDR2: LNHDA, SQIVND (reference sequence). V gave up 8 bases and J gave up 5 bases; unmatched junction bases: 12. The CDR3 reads CASQAGTVPDEQYF. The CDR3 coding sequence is TGTGCCAGTCAAGCGGGGACCGTGCCCGACGAGCAGTACTTC.

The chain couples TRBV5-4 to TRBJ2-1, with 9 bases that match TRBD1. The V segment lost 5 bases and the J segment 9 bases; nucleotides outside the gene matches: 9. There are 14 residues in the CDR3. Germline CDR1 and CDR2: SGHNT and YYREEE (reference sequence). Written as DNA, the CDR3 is TGTGCCAGCAGACTGGGACAGGGTGTCGGTGAGCAGTTCTTC. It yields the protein CASRLGQGVGEQFF.

The CDR3: CASSQGFGLSTDTQYF. The CDR3 nucleotides are TGCGCCAGCAGCCAAGGTTTCGGACTAAGCACAGATACGCAGTATTTT. The chain has TRBV4-1 and TRBJ2-3; tentative D call: TRBD2 (6 bases). This CDR3 comprises 16 residues. Germline V gene data show CDR1 as MGHRA and CDR2 as YSYEKL. V gave up 1 base and J gave up 0 bases, with 11 bases separating them.

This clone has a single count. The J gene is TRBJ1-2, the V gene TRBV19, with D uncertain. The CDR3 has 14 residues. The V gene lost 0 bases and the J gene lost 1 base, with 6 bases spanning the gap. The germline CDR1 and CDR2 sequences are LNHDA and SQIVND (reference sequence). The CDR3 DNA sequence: TGTGCCAGTAGTATAGATGGCGGTAACTATGGCTACACCTTC. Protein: CASSIDGGNYGYTF.

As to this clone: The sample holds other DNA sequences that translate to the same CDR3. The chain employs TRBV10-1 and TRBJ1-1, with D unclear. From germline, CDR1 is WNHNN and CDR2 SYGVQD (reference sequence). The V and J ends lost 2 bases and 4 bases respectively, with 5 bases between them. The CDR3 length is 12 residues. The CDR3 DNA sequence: TGCGCCAGCAGTGAGACGGGCACTGAAGCTTTCTTT. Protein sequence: CASSETGTEAFF.

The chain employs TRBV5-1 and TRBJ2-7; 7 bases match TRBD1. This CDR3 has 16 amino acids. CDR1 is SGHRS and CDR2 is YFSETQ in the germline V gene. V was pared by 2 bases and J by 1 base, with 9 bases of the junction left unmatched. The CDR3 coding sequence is TGCGCCAGCAGCTTTGACACGGGACAGCGATCCTACGAGCAGTACTTC. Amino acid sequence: CASSFDTGQRSYEQYF.

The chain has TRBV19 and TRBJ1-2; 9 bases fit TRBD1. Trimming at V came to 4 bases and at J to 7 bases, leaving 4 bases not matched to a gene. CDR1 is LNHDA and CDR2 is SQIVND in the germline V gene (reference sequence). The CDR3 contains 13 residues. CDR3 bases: TGTGCCAGTAGTAAAGGACAGGGGCTTGGCTACACCTTC. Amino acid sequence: CASSKGQGLGYTF.

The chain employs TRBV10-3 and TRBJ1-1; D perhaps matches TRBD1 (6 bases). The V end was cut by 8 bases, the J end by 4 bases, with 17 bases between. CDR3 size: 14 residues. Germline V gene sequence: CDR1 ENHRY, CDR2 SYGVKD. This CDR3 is CAIRGGGGGTEAFF. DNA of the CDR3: TGTGCCATCCGAGGAGGGGGGGGTGGCACTGAAGCTTTCTTT.

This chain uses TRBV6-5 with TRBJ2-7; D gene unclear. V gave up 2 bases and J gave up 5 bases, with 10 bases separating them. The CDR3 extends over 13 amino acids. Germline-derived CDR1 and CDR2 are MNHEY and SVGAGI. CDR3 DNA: TGTGCCAGCAGTTACCAAAGCCCCCACGAGCAGTACTTC. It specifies CASSYQSPHEQYF.

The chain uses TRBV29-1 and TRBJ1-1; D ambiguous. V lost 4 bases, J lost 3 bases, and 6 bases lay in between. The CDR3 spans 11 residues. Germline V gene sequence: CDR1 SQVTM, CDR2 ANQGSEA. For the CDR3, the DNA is TGCAGCGTTGTAGTGGACACTGAAGCTTTCTTT. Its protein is CSVVVDTEAFF.

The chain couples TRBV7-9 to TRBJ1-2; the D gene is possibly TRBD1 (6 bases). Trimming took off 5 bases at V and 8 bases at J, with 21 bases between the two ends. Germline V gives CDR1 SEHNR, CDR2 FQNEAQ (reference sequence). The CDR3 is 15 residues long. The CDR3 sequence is CASSDNRDGTLGYTF. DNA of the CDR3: TGTGCCAGCAGCGATAACAGGGATGGGACCCTGGGCTACACCTTC.

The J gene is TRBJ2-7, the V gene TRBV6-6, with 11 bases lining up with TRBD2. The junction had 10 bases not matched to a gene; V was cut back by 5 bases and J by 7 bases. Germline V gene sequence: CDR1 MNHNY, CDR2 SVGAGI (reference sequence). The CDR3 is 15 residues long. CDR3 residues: CASSRGLAGSGEQYF. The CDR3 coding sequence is TGTGCCAGCAGTCGCGGACTAGCGGGTTCGGGGGAGCAGTACTTC.

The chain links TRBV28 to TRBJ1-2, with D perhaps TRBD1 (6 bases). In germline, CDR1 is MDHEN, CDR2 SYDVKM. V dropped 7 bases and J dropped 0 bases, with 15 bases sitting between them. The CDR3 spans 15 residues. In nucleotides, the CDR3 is TGTGCCAGCACCTCGCAGCAGGGGCCTAACTATGGCTACACCTTC. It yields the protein CASTSQQGPNYGYTF.

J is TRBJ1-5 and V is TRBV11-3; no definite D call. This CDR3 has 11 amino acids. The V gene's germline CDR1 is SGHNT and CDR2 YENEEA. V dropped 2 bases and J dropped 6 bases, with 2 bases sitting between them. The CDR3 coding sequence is TGTGCCAGCAGCTTACGTCAGCCCCAGCATTTT. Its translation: CASSLRQPQHF.

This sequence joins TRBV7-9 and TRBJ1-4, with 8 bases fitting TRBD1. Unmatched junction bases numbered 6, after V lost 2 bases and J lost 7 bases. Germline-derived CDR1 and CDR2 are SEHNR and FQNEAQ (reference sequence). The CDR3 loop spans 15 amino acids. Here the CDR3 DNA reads TGTGCCAGCAGCTTACAGGGGGCGGAGAGTGAAAAACTGTTTTTT. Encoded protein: CASSLQGAESEKLFF. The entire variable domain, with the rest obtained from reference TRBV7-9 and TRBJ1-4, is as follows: DTGVSQNPRHKITKRGQNVTFRCDPISEHNRLYWYRQTLGQGPEFLTYFQNEAQLEKSRLLSDRFSAERPKGSFSTLEIQRTEQGDSAMYLCASSLQGAESEKLFFGSGTQLSVL.

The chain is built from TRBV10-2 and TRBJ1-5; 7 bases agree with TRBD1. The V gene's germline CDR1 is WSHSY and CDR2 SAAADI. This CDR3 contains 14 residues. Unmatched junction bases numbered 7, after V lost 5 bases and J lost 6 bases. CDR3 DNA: TGCGCCAGCAGTCTAGACAGGGCCCCTCAGCCCCAGCATTTT. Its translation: CASSLDRAPQPQHF.

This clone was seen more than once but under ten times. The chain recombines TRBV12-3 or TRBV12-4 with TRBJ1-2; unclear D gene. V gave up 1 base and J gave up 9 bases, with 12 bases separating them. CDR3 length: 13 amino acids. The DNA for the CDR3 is TGTGCCAGCAGTTTAGGGGCAGGTGATAGCTACACCTTC. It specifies CASSLGAGDSYTF.

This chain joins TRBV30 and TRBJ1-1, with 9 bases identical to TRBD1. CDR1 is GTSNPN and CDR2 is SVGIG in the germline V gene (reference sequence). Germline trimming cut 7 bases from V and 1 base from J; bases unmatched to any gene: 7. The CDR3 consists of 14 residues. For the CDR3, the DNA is TGTGCCTTTCGACAGGGGGGAAGGAACACTGAAGCTTTCTTT. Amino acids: CAFRQGGRNTEAFF. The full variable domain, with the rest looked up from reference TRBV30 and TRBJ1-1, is SQTIHQWPATLVQPVGSPLSLECTVEGTSNPNLYWYRQAAGRGLQLLFYSVGIGQISSEVPQNLSASRPQDRQFILSSKKLLLSDSGFYLCAFRQGGRNTEAFFGQGTRLTVV.